The 3 T cell receptor beta chains reported below all come from one sample, sequenced in a study of T cells in women clearing cervical HPV infection listed by TCRdb under 2018. Library prep was done by the immunoSEQ multiplex PCR assay. TCRdb provides this immuneACCESS table in a form limited to in-frame rearrangements. Some clones are lacking; in checked studies, under half of them reflect an unresolved V gene, and why the rest are absent is not known. The sample's table covers about 36,000 clones. Together, the top ten hold 1.7% of the sample. Sequences were obtained from blood buffy coat. The receptor source for this set is a woman between 18 and 70 years old with a cervical HPV16 infection that either progressed to CIN3+ or cleared (not recorded which).

Concerning this clone itself: Read sequence stops 3 residues before the CDR3 end, and the germline J gene provides the missing end. J is TRBJ2-3 and V is TRBV9; 9 bases align to TRBD2. V dropped 0 bases and J dropped 0; count of bases not matched to a gene: 11. This CDR3 comprises 19 residues. Germline lookup yields CDR1 SGDLS and CDR2 YYNGEE. The part of the CDR3 DNA that was read is TGTGCCAGCAGCGTAGGCGATCGAGCGGGGGGTCTTAGCACAGATACG. Amino acids: CASSVGDRAGGLSTDT. The entire CDR3 protein reads CASSVGDRAGGLSTDTQYF.

Regarding this clone: The read finishes 3 residues shy of the CDR3 end, and the germline J gene is used to complete it. The rearrangement joins TRBV30 to TRBJ1-4, with D possibly TRBD1 on 5 matching bases. Germline V CDR1 and CDR2: GTSNPN, SVGIG (reference sequence). The V end was cut by 0 bases, the J end by 7 bases, with 9 bases between. This CDR3 contains 13 residues. The part of the CDR3 DNA that was read is TGTGCCTGGAGTGTACCAGGGATTGAAAAA. Amino acids: CAWSVPGIEK. The CDR3 in full is CAWSVPGIEKLFF.

On this clone: The sequence runs out 3 residues before the end of the CDR3; the remainder is reconstructed from the germline J gene. The chain links TRBV19 to TRBJ2-4, with 16 bases lining up with TRBD2. Trimming cost V 5 bases and J 0 bases; bases outside gene matches: 7. The CDR3 sequence is 19 residues long. Germline CDR1 is LNHDA and CDR2 is SQIVND (reference sequence). This chain's CDR3 is CASSFPGTSGGVAKNIQYF. The sequenced part of the CDR3 DNA is TGTGCCAGTAGTTTTCCCGGGACTAGCGGGGGGGTAGCCAAAAACATT. The complete variable domain, with remaining parts taken from reference TRBV19 and TRBJ2-4, reads DGGITQSPKYLFRKEGQNVTLSCEQNLNHDAMYWYRQDPGQGLRLIYYSQIVNDFQKGDIAEGYSVSREKKESFPLTVTSAQKNPTAFYLCASSFPGTSGGVAKNIQYFGAGTRLSVL.